The clone carrying this T cell receptor (beta chain) ranks as medium-sized (0.01 to 0.1%). Its antigen is undetermined. This entry belongs to a study of T-cell reconstitution after alpha-beta-depleted transplantation in children. The study's findings and limits: Some patients owed their high day-60 TCRbeta diversity to surviving recipient T cells and thymic progenitors. The authors attributed T-cell counts and diversity one year after transplant mostly to newly produced T cells.

V gave up 4 bases and J gave up 1 base; unmatched junction bases: 2. Germline V lookup: CDR1 LNHNV, CDR2 YYDKDF (reference sequence). CDR3 length equals 15 residues. Library preparation (for TCRbeta) was performed with unique molecular identifiers. TCRdb re-called the PCR reads with MiXCR, one entry per CDR3 protein. The table includes about 7,400 distinct CDR3 sequences, 30% detected once. This chain connects TRBV15 to TRBJ2-3; 10 bases match TRBD2. The sequence was obtained from a boy under two years old who had a stem cell transplant for SCID, so the T cells may come from the graft donor. Source: peripheral blood, taken 60 days after TCRalphabeta/CD19-depleted stem cell transplant. DNA of the CDR3: TGTGCCACCAGCATTAGCGGGGGGCGCACAGATACGCAGTATTTT. Residues: CATSISGGRTDTQYF.